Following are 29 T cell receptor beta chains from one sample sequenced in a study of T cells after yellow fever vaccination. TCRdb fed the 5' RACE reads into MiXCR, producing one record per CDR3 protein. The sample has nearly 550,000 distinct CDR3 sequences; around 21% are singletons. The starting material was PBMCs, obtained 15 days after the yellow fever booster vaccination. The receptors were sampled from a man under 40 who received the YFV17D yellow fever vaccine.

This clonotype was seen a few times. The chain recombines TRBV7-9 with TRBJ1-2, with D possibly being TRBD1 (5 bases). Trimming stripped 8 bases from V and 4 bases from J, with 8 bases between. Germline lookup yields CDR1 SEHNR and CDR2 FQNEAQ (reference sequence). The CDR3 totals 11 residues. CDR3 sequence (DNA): TGTGCCAGCTATGGGGGCTATGGCTACACCTTC. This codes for CASYGGYGYTF.

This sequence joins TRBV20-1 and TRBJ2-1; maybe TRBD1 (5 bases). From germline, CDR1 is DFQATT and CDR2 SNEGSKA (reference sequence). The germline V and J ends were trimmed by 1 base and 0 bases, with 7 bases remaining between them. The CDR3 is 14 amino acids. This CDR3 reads CSARGGPSYNEQFF. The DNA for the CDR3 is TGCAGTGCTAGAGGGGGCCCCTCCTACAATGAGCAGTTCTTC.

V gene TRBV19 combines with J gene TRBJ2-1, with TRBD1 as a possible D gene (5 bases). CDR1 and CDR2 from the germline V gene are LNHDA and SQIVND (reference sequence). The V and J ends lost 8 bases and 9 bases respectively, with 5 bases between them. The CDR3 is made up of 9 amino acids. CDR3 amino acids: CASGAEQFF. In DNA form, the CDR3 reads TGTGCCAGTGGGGCTGAGCAGTTCTTC. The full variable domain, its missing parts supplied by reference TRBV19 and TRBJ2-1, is DGGITQSPKYLFRKEGQNVTLSCEQNLNHDAMYWYRQDPGQGLRLIYYSQIVNDFQKGDIAEGYSVSREKKESFPLTVTSAQKNPTAFYLCASGAEQFFGPGTRLTVL.

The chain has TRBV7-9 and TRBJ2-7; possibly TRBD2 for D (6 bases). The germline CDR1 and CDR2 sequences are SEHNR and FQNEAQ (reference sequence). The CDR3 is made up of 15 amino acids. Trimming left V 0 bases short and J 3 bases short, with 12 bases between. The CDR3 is CASSLARTTNYEQYF. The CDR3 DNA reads TGTGCCAGCAGCTTAGCCCGGACTACTAACTACGAGCAGTACTTC. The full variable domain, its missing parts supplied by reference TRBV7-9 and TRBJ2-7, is DTGVSQNPRHKITKRGQNVTFRCDPISEHNRLYWYRQTLGQGPEFLTYFQNEAQLEKSRLLSDRFSAERPKGSFSTLEIQRTEQGDSAMYLCASSLARTTNYEQYFGPGTRLTVT.

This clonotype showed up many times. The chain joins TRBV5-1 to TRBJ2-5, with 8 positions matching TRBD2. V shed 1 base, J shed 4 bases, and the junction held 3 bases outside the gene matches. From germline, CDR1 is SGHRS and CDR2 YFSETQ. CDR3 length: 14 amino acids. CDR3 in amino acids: CASSLKLAGETQYF. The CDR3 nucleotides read TGCGCCAGCAGCTTGAAGCTAGCGGGAGAGACCCAGTACTTC.

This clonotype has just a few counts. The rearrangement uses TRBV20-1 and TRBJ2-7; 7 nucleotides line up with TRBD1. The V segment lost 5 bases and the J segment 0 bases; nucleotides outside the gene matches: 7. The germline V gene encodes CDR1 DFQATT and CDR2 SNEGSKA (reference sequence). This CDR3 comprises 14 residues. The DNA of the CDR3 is TGCAGTGCTGGCAGACAGGGATTCTCCTACGAGCAGTACTTC. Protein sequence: CSAGRQGFSYEQYF.

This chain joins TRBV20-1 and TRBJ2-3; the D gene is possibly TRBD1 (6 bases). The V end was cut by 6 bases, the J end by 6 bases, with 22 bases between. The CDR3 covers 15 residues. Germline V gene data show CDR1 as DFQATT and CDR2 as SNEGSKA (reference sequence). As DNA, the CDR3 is TGCAGTGCCCTCCTCCTGACAGGAAGACGGGATACGCAGTATTTT. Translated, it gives CSALLLTGRRDTQYF.

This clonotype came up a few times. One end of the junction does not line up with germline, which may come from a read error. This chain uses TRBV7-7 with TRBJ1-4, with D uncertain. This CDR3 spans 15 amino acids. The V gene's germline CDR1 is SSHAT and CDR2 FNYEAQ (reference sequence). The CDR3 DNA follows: TGTGCTAGCAGCTTAGTGGTTGCAACTAATGAAAAACTGTTTTTT. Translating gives CASSLVVATNEKLFF. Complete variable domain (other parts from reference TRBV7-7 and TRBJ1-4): GAGVSQSPRYKVTKRGQDVTLRCDPISSHATLYWYQQALGQGPEFLTYFNYEAQPDKSGLPSDRFSAERPEGSISTLTIQRTEQRDSAMYRCASSLVVATNEKLFFGSGTQLSVL.

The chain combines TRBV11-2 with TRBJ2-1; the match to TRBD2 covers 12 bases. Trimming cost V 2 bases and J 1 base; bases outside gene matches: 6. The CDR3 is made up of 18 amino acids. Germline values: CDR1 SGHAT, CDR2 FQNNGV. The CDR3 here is CASSLLAGGPGSYNEQFF. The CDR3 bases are TGTGCCAGCAGCTTACTAGCGGGAGGGCCTGGTTCCTACAATGAGCAGTTCTTC.

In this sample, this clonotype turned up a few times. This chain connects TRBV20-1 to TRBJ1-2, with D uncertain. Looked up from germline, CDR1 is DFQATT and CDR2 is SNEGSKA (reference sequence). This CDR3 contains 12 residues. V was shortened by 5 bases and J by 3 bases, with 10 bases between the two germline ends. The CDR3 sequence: CSARLLDYGYTF. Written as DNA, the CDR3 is TGCAGTGCTCGCCTTCTAGACTATGGCTACACCTTC.

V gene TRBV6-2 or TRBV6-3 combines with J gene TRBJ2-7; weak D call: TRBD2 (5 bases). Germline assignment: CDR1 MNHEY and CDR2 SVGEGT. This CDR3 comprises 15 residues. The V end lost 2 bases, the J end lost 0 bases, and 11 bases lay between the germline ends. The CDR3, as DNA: TGTGCCAGCAGTTACCACGGGCGGGTCTCCTACGAGCAGTACTTC. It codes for CASSYHGRVSYEQYF.

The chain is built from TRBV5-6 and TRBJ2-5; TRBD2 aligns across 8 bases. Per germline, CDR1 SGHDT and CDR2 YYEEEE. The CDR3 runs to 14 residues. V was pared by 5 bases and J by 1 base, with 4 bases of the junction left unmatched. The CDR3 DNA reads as TGTGCCAGCAGGCCGGGACTAGTCCAAGAGACCCAGTACTTC. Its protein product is CASRPGLVQETQYF.

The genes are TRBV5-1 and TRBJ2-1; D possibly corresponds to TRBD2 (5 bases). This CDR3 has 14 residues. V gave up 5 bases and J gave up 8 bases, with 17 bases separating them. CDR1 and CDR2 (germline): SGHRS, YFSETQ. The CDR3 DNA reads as TGCGCCAGCAGTAGGTCTAGCTTTAGGGATGAGCAGTTCTTC. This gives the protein CASSRSSFRDEQFF.

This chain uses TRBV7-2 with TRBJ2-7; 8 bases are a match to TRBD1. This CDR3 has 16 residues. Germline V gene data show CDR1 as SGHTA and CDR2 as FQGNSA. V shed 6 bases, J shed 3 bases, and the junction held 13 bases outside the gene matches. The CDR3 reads CASRVMNGQGIYEQYF. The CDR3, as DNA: TGTGCCAGCAGGGTTATGAACGGACAGGGAATCTACGAGCAGTACTTC.

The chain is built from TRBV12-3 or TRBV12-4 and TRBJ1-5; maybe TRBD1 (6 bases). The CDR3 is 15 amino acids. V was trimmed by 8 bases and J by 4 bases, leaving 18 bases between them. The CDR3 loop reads CASHRGRESNQPQHF. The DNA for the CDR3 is TGTGCCAGCCACCGGGGGCGGGAGTCAAATCAGCCCCAGCATTTT.

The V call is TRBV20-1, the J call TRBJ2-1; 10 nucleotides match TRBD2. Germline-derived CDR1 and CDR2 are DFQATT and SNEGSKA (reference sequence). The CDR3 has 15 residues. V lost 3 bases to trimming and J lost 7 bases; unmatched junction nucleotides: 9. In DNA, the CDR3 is TGCAGTGCTAGTGGTCTAGCGGGAGTAATGAATGAGCAGTTCTTC. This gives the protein CSASGLAGVMNEQFF.

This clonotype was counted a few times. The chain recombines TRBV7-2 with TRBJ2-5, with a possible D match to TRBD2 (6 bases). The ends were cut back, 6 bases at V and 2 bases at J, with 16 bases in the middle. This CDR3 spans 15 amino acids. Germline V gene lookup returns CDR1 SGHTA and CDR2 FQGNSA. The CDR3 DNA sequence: TGTGCCAGCAGGGGGGGAGCGGACCTTCAAGAGACCCAGTACTTC. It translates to CASRGGADLQETQYF.

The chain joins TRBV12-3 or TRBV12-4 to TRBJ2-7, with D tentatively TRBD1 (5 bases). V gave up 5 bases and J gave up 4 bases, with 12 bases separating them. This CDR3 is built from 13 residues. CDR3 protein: CASSPGAIYEQYF. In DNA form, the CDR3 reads TGTGCCAGCAGTCCTGGGGCTATTTACGAGCAGTACTTC.

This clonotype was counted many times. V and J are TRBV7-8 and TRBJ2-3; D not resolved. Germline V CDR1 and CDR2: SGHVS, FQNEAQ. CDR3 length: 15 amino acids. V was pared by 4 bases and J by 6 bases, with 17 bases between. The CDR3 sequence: CASSSDAGASDTQYF. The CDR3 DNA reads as TGTGCCAGCAGCTCCGATGCCGGCGCGAGCGATACGCAGTATTTT.

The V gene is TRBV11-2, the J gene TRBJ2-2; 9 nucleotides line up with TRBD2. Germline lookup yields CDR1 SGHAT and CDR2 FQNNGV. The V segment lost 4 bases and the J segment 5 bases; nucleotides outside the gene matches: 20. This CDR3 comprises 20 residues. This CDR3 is CASSSKGRLSSGRRTGELFF. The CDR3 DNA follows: TGTGCCAGCAGCTCTAAGGGCCGACTTAGTAGCGGGAGACGGACCGGGGAGCTGTTTTTT.

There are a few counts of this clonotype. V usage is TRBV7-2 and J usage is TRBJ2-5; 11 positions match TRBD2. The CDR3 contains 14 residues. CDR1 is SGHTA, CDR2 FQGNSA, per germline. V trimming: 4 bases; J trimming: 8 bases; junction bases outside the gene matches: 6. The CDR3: CASSSGLAEGTQYF. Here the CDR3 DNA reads TGTGCCAGCAGCTCGGGACTAGCGGAGGGAACCCAGTACTTC.

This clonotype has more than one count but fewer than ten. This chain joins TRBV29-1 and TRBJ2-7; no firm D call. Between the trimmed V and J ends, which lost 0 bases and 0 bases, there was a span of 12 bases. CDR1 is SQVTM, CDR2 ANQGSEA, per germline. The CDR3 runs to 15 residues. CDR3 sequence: CSVEEFGKDSYEQYF. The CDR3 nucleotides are TGCAGCGTTGAAGAATTCGGTAAAGACTCCTACGAGCAGTACTTC.

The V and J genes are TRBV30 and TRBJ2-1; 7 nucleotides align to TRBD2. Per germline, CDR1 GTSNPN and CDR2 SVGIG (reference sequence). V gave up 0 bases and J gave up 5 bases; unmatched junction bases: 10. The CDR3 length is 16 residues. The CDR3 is CAWSVDRVAGDNEQFF. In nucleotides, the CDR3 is TGTGCCTGGAGTGTAGACCGAGTCGCGGGGGACAATGAGCAGTTCTTC.

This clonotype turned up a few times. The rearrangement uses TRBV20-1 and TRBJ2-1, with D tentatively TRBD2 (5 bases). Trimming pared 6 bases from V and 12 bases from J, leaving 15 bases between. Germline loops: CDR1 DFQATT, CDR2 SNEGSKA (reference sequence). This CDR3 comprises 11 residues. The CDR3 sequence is CSATFGGGQFF. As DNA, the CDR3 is TGCAGTGCCACATTTGGCGGAGGGCAGTTCTTC.

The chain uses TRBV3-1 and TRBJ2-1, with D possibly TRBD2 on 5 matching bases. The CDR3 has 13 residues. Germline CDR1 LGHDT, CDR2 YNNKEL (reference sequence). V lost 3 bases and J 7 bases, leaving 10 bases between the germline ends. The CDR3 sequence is CASSQNRGNEQFF. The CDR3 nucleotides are TGTGCCAGCAGCCAGAATCGAGGGAATGAGCAGTTCTTC.

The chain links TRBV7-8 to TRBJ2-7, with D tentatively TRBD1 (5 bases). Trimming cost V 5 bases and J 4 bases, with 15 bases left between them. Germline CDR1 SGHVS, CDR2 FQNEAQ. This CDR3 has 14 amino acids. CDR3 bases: TGTGCCAGCAGCCGAGGCGACAGTTGGTACGAGCAGTACTTC. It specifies CASSRGDSWYEQYF. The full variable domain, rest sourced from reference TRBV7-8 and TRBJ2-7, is GAGVSQSPRYKVAKRGQDVALRCDPISGHVSLFWYQQALGQGPEFLTYFQNEAQLDKSGLPSDRFFAERPEGSVSTLKIQRTQQEDSAVYLCASSRGDSWYEQYFGPGTRLTVT.

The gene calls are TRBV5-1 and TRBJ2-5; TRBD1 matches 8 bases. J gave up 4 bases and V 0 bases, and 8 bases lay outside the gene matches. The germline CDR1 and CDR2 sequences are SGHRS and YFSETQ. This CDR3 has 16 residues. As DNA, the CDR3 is TGCGCCAGCAGCTTGGTGGAGAGAACAGGGGGAGAGACCCAGTACTTC. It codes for CASSLVERTGGETQYF.

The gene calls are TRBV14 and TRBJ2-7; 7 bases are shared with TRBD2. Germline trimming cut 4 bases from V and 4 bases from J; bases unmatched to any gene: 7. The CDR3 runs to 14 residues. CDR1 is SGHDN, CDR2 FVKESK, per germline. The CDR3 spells CASSRVLADYEQYF. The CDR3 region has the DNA TGTGCCAGCAGCCGCGTGCTAGCGGATTACGAGCAGTACTTC. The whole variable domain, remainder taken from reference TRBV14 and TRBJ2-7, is EAGVTQFPSHSVIEKGQTVTLRCDPISGHDNLYWYRRVMGKEIKFLLHFVKESKQDESGMPNNRFLAERTGGTYSTLKVQPAELEDSGVYFCASSRVLADYEQYFGPGTRLTVT.

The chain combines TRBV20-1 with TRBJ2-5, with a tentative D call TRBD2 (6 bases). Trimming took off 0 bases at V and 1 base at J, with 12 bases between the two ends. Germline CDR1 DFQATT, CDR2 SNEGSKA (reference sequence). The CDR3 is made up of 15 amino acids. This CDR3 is CSARDARRGQETQYF. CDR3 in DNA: TGCAGTGCTAGAGATGCCCGGAGGGGCCAAGAGACCCAGTACTTC.